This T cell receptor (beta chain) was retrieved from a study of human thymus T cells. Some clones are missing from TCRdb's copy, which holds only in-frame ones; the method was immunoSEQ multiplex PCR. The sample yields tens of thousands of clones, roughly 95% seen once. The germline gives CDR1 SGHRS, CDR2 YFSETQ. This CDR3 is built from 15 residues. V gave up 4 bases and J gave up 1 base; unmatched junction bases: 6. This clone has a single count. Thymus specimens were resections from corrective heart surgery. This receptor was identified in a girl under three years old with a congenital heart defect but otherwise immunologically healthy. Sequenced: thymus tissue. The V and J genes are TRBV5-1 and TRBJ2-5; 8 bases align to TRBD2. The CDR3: CASSARGGLQETQYF. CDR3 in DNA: TGCGCCAGCAGCGCCCGGGGGGGCCTCCAAGAGACCCAGTACTTC.